Included here is one T cell receptor beta chain sequence, with context. Antigen: not known. The data originate from a study of T cell responses to AZD1222 COVID-19 vaccine. Whole-study results and caveats: Receipt of two AZD1222 doses was followed by a rise in Spike-specific TCR breadth and depth. Of spike-specific TCRs, nearly half reportedly target regions left unmutated in variants.

Libraries were prepared by immunoSEQ multiplex PCR; TCRdb keeps only in-frame clonotypes and omits some of them. The sample lists about 120,000 clones, just over 90% occurring once. The clonotype comes from an adult who received the AZD1222 COVID-19 vaccine. The material was peripheral blood, obtained 28 days after the second AZD1222 dose.

CDR3 coding DNA: TGTGCCAGCAGAAGGACAGTTAATCAGCCCCAGCATTTT. It is translated as CASRRTVNQPQHF. This chain uses TRBV6-5 with TRBJ1-5, with a weak D call TRBD1 (6 bases). Germline V CDR1 and CDR2: MNHEY, SVGAGI. The CDR3 is 13 residues long. Trimming removed 6 bases from V and 4 bases from J, with 10 bases in between.